This paragraph covers one T cell receptor (beta chain) sequence. Its cognate antigen is unknown. Sequencing was performed with immunoSEQ multiplex PCR; in TCRdb, only in-frame clones are kept and a portion is missing. In the table there are 1.6 million or so clones, more than 95% of which are singletons. Partitioning of CD4+ cells yielded a CD45RA+ naive subset and a CD45RA-negative memory subset. This sample is drawn from a study of shared clonotypes between healthy human individuals. The study, taken as a whole, reports: Memory subsets generally showed smaller estimated richness than naive subsets did. Roughly 4.6% of naive CD4 clonotypes were common to four donors.

Germline V gives CDR1 SGHNT, CDR2 YYREEE (reference sequence). There are 15 residues in the CDR3. V trimming: 3 bases; J trimming: 2 bases; junction bases outside the gene matches: 3. Specimen: naive CD4+ T cells sorted from blood. Subset of the sample: CD45RA+ positively selected. The receptor was derived from a man aged 25-40 years in good health. The chain carries TRBV5-4 and TRBJ2-1; 9 bases fit TRBD1. The CDR3 sequence is CASSWTGAAYNEQFF. CDR3 nucleotide sequence: TGTGCCAGCAGCTGGACAGGGGCCGCCTACAATGAGCAGTTCTTC.